Listed here are 8 T cell receptor beta chains from one sample, sequenced in a study of shared clonotypes between healthy human individuals. Profiling relied on immunoSEQ multiplex PCR, and the TCRdb table lists in-frame clones only, not all of them. The data contain roughly 700,000 clones, over 65% of them singletons. Sequenced input: memory CD4+ T cells sorted from blood. Subset specified: CD45RA-negative fraction. Receptor source: a woman aged 25 to 39 in good health.

This chain connects TRBV6-5 to TRBJ1-1; no clear D. The germline V and J ends were trimmed by 8 bases and 1 base, with 14 bases remaining between them. CDR1 is MNHEY, CDR2 SVGAGI, per germline. This CDR3 region has 14 residues. The CDR3 loop reads CASGKSRANTEAFF. DNA of the CDR3: TGTGCCAGCGGGAAGTCTAGGGCGAACACTGAAGCTTTCTTT.

The chain recombines TRBV28 with TRBJ1-3; the D is unclear. There are 13 residues in the CDR3. Germline CDR1 reads MDHEN; CDR2 reads SYDVKM. V was cut by 2 bases and J by 8 bases, with 10 bases left in between. The CDR3: CASSLTGRHTIYF. The CDR3 DNA reads TGTGCCAGCAGTTTAACCGGGCGGCACACCATATATTTT.

The chain links TRBV15 to TRBJ2-1; 7 nucleotides agree with TRBD1. Germline V gives CDR1 LNHNV, CDR2 YYDKDF (reference sequence). V dropped 3 bases and J dropped 2; count of bases not matched to a gene: 1. The CDR3 is 14 amino acids. The CDR3 loop is CATSRGTAYNEQFF. CDR3 sequence (DNA): TGTGCCACCAGCAGGGGGACAGCCTACAATGAGCAGTTCTTC. Based on the CDR3 plus reference TRBV15 and TRBJ2-1, the full variable domain is DAMVIQNPRYQVTQFGKPVTLSCSQTLNHNVMYWYQQKSSQAPKLLFHYYDKDFNNEADTPDNFQSRRPNTSFCFLDIRSPGLGDTAMYLCATSRGTAYNEQFFGPGTRLTVL.

The J gene is TRBJ1-5, the V gene TRBV19; 11 nucleotides align to TRBD1. Germline CDR1 reads LNHDA; CDR2 reads SQIVND (reference sequence). With V trimmed by 4 bases and J by 6 bases, 5 bases remained unmatched. The CDR3 length is 15 residues. In nucleotides, the CDR3 is TGTGCCAGTAGTACCCGGACAGGGGGCGTTCAGCCCCAGCATTTT. Its protein product is CASSTRTGGVQPQHF.

The V gene is TRBV7-2, the J gene TRBJ1-2; 8 nucleotides agree with TRBD1. V shed 2 bases, J shed 6 bases, and the junction held 5 bases outside the gene matches. Germline CDR1 is SGHTA and CDR2 is FQGNSA. The CDR3 is 14 amino acids. CDR3 sequence (DNA): TGTGCCAGCAGCTTAAGGAACAGGGGGAATGGCTACACCTTC. Its protein product is CASSLRNRGNGYTF. The variable domain in full, completed from reference TRBV7-2 and TRBJ1-2, reads GAGVSQSPSNKVTEKGKDVELRCDPISGHTALYWYRQSLGQGLEFLIYFQGNSAPDKSGLPSDRFSAERTGGSVSTLTIQRTQQEDSAVYLCASSLRNRGNGYTFGSGTRLTVV.

V usage is TRBV6-1 and J usage is TRBJ1-2, with TRBD1 matching over 8 bases. Losses at the gene ends were 4 bases for V and 5 bases for J; bases not matched to a gene: 6. Germline CDR1 and CDR2: MNHNS and SASEGT. The CDR3 runs to 14 residues. The CDR3 DNA is TGTGCCAGCAGTGCGGACAGGGCGGGGTATGGCTACACCTTC. Amino acids: CASSADRAGYGYTF.

The V gene is TRBV19, the J gene TRBJ1-5; D might be TRBD1 (5 bases). The CDR3 has 13 amino acids. Trimming left V 8 bases short and J 4 bases short, with 12 bases between. The germline gives CDR1 LNHDA, CDR2 SQIVND (reference sequence). The DNA for the CDR3 is TGTGCCAGTTCTGAGACAGCTAATCAGCCCCAGCATTTT. It yields the protein CASSETANQPQHF. The whole variable domain, filled in from reference TRBV19 and TRBJ1-5, reads DGGITQSPKYLFRKEGQNVTLSCEQNLNHDAMYWYRQDPGQGLRLIYYSQIVNDFQKGDIAEGYSVSREKKESFPLTVTSAQKNPTAFYLCASSETANQPQHFGDGTRLSIL.

J is TRBJ2-7 and V is TRBV11-2, with D possibly being TRBD2 (7 bases). This CDR3 contains 16 residues. V shed 2 bases and J shed 5 bases, with 19 bases lying between them. The germline CDR1 and CDR2 sequences are SGHAT and FQNNGV. CDR3 protein: CASSLRREWGGHEQYF. As DNA, the CDR3 is TGTGCCAGCAGCTTACGGCGGGAGTGGGGGGGCCACGAGCAGTACTTC.